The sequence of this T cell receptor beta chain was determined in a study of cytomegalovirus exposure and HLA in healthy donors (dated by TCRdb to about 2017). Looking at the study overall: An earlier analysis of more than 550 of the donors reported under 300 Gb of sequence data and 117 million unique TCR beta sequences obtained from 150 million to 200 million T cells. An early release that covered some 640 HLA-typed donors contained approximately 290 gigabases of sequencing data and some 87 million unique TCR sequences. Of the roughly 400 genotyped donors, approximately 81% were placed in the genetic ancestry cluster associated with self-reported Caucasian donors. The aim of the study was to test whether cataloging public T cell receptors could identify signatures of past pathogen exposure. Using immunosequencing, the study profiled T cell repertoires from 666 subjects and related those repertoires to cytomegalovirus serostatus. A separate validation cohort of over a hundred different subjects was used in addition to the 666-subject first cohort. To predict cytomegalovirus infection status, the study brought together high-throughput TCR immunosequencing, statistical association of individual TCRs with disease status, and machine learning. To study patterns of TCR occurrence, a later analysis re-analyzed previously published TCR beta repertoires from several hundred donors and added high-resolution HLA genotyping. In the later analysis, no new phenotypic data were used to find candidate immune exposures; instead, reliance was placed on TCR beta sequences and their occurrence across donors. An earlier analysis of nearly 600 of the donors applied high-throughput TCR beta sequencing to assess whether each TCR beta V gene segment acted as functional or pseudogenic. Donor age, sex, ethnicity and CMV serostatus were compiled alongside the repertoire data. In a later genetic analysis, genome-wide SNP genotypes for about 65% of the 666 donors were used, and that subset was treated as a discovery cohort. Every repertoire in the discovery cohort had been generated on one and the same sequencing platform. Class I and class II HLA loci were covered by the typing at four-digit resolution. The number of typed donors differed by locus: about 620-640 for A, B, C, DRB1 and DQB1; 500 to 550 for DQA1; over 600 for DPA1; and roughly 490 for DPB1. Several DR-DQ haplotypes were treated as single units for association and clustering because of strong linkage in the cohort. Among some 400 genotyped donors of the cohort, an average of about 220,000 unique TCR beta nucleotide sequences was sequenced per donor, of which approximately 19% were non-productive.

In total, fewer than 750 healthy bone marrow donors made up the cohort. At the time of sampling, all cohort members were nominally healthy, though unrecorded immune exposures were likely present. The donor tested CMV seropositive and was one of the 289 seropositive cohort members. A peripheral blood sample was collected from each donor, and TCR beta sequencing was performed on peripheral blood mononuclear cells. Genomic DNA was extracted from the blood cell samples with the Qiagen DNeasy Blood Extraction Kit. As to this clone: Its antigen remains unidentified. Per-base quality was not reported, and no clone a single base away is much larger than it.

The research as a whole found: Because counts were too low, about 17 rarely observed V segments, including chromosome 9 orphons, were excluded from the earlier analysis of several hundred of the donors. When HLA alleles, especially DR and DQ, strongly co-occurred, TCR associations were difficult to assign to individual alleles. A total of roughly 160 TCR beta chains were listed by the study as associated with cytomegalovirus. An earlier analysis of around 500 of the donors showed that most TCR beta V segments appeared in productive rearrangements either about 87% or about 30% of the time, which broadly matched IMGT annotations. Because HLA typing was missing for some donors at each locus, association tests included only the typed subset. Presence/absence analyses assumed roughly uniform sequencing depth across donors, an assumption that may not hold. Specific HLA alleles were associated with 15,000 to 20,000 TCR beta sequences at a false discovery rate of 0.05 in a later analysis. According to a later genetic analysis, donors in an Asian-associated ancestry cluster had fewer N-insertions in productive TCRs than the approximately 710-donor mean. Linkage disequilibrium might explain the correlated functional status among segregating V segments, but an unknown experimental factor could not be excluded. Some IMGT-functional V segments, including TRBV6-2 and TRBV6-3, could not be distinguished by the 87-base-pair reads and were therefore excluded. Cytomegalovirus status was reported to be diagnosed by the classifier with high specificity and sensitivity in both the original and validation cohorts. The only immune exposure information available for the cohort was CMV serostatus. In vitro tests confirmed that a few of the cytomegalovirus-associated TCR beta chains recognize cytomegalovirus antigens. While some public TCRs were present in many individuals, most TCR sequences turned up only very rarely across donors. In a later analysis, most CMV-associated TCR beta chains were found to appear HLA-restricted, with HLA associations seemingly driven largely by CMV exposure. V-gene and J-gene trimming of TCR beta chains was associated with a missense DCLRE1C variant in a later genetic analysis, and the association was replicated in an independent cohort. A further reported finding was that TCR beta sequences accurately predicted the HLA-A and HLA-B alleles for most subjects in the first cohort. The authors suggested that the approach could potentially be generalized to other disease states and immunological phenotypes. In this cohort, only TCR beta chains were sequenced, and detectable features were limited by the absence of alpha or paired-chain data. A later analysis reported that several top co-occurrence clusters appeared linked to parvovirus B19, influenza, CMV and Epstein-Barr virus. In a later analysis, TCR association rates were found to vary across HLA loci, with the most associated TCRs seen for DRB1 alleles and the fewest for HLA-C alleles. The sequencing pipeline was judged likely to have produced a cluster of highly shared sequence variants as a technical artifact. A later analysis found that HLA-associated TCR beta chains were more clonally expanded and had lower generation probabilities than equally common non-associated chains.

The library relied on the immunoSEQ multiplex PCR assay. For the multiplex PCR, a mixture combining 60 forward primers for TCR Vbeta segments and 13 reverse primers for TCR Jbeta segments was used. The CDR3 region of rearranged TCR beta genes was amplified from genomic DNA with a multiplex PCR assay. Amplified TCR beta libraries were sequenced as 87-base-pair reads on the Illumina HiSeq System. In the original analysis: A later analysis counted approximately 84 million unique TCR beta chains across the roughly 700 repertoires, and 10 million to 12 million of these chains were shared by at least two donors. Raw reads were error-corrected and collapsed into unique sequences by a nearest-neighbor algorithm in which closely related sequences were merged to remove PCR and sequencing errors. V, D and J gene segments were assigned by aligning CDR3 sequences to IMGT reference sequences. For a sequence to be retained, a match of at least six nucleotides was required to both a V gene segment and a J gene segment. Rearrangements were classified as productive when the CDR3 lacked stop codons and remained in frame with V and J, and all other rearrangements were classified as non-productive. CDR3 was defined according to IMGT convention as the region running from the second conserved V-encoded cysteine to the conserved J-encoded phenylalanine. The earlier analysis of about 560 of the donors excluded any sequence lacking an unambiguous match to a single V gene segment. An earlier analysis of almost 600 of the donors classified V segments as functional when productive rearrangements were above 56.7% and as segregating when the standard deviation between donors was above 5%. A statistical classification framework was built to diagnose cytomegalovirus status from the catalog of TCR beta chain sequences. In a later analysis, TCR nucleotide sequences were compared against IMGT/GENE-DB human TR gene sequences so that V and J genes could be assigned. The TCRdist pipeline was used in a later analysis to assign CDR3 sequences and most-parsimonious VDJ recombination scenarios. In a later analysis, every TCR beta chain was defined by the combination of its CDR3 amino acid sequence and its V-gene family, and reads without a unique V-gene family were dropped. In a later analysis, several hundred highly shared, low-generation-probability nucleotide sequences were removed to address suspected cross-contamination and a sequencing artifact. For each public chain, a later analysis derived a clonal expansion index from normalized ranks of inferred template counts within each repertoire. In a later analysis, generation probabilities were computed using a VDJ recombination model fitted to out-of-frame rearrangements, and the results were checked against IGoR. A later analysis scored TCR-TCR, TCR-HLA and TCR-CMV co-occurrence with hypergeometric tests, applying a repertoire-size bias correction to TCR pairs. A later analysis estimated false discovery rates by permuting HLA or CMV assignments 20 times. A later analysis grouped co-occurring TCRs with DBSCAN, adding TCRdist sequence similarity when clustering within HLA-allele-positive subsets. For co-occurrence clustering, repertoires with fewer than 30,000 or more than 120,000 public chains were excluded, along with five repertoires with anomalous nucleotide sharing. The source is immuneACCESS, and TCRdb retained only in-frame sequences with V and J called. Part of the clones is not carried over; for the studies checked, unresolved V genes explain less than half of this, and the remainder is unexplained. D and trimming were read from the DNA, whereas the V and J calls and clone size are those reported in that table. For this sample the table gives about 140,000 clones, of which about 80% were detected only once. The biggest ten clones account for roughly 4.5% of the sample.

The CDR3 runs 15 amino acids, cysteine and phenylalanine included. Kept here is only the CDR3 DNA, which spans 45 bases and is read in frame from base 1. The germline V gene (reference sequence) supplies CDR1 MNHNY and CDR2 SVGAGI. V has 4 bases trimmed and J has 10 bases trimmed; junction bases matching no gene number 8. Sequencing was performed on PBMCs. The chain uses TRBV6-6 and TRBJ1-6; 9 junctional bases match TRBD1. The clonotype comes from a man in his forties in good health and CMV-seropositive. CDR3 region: CASSSPGQGRSPLHF. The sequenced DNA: TGTGCCAGCAGTTCTCCGGGACAGGGTCGCTCACCCCTCCACTTT.